Presented here are 29 T cell receptor beta chains from one specimen sequenced in a study of OX40 agonist ivuxolimab in advanced cancers. The table came from immunoSEQ multiplex PCR; TCRdb's copy has only in-frame clones and leaves some out. The repertoire holds around 79,000 clones, 92% seen once, with about 9.1% in the top ten. Source: CD4+ or CD8+ T cells sorted from blood, taken in a trial of the OX40 agonist ivuxolimab. The receptors shown here come from an adult with an advanced solid tumor such as melanoma, head and neck, liver or kidney cancer.

V is TRBV27 and J is TRBJ1-2; D is ambiguous. The V gene lost 6 bases and the J gene lost 6 bases, with 11 bases spanning the gap. Looked up from germline, CDR1 is MNHEY and CDR2 is SMNVEV (reference sequence). The CDR3 runs 12 residues. The CDR3 is CASRAGGHGYTF. CDR3 DNA sequence: TGTGCCAGCAGGGCTGGAGGACATGGCTACACCTTC.

The V gene is TRBV19, the J gene TRBJ2-3; 8 nucleotides agree with TRBD2. This CDR3 region has 15 residues. After removal of 1 base from V and 0 bases from J, the junction contained 0 bases not matched to a gene. The germline V gene encodes CDR1 LNHDA and CDR2 SQIVND (reference sequence). CDR3 amino acids: CASSIVAGSTDTQYF. The CDR3 DNA is TGTGCCAGTAGTATAGTAGCGGGGAGCACAGATACGCAGTATTTT.

This clone ranks as medium-sized. This chain uses TRBV6-5 with TRBJ1-1; unclear D gene. The CDR3 runs to 14 residues. Germline V lookup: CDR1 MNHEY, CDR2 SVGAGI. V lost 2 bases and J lost 4, with 11 bases in between. Here the CDR3 DNA reads TGTGCCAGCAGTTACATCGCTGGAGCCACTGAAGCTTTCTTT. Translated, it gives CASSYIAGATEAFF.

This chain links TRBV4-1 with TRBJ2-7, with D perhaps matching TRBD1 (6 bases). The V end was cut by 2 bases, the J end by 1 base, with 18 bases between. CDR3 length: 17 amino acids. The V gene's germline CDR1 is MGHRA and CDR2 YSYEKL. The CDR3 region is CASSQRVGDTVSYEQYF. The DNA of the CDR3 is TGCGCCAGCAGCCAAAGGGTCGGGGACACGGTGTCCTACGAGCAGTACTTC.

The chain links TRBV7-2 to TRBJ1-2, with D possibly matching TRBD1 (5 bases). The V gene lost 5 bases and the J gene lost 4 bases, with 17 bases spanning the gap. The germline gives CDR1 SGHTA, CDR2 FQGNSA. The CDR3 length is 15 residues. The CDR3 loop is CASSQAGGEGYGYTF. The CDR3 coding sequence is TGTGCCAGCAGCCAAGCTGGGGGAGAAGGCTATGGCTACACCTTC.

CDR3 sequence: CASSDGRGGADTQYF. For the CDR3, the DNA is TGTGCCAGCAGTGATGGGCGGGGGGGCGCAGATACGCAGTATTTT. This chain links TRBV6-1 with TRBJ2-3, with 9 bases fitting TRBD2. Germline trimming cut 3 bases from V and 4 bases from J; bases unmatched to any gene: 5. The CDR3 is made up of 15 amino acids. CDR1 is MNHNS and CDR2 is SASEGT in the germline V gene.

V gene TRBV10-3 combines with J gene TRBJ1-6; D might be TRBD1 (6 bases). V was shortened by 8 bases and J by 9 bases, with 14 bases between the two germline ends. The CDR3 runs to 13 residues. The V gene's germline CDR1 is ENHRY and CDR2 SYGVKD. CDR3 loop: CAIGGGRPSPLHF. CDR3 bases: TGTGCCATCGGGGGGGGCCGTCCTTCACCCCTCCACTTT.

The chain is built from TRBV5-6 and TRBJ2-2; D gene ambiguous. CDR3 size: 12 residues. Germline values: CDR1 SGHDT, CDR2 YYEEEE. Deletions cut 1 base from V and 5 bases from J, with 3 bases between. The CDR3 loop reads CASSLYTGELFF. The CDR3 DNA sequence: TGTGCCAGCAGCTTGTATACCGGGGAGCTGTTTTTT.

The V call is TRBV11-3, the J call TRBJ1-5; D is uncertain. Trimming took 2 bases from V and 5 from J, leaving 10 bases between them. The germline CDR1 and CDR2 sequences are SGHNT and YENEEA. CDR3 size: 14 residues. CDR3 in amino acids: CASSLSPVDQPQHF. CDR3 nucleotides: TGTGCCAGCAGCTTATCCCCGGTAGATCAGCCCCAGCATTTT.

V usage is TRBV6-1 and J usage is TRBJ2-7, with TRBD1 identical over 9 bases. The ends lost 3 bases at V and 5 bases at J; junction bases unmatched: 8. Germline V CDR1 and CDR2: MNHNS, SASEGT. The CDR3 spans 15 residues. The CDR3 DNA sequence: TGTGCCAGCAGTGACTGGGACAGGGAGGTCAACGAGCAGTACTTC. This sequence encodes CASSDWDREVNEQYF.

This rearrangement joins TRBV5-1 to TRBJ1-6; D remains unclear. The V gene's germline CDR1 is SGHRS and CDR2 YFSETQ. This CDR3 is built from 13 residues. The V gene lost 3 bases and the J gene lost 7 bases, with 8 bases spanning the gap. CDR3 DNA: TGCGCCAGCAGCTGGACCGTAAATTCACCCCTCCACTTT. Amino acid sequence: CASSWTVNSPLHF. Based on the CDR3 plus reference TRBV5-1 and TRBJ1-6, the full variable domain is KAGVTQTPRYLIKTRGQQVTLSCSPISGHRSVSWYQQTPGQGLQFLFEYFSETQRNKGNFPGRFSGRQFSNSRSEMNVSTLELGDSALYLCASSWTVNSPLHFGNGTRLTVT.

This chain links TRBV19 with TRBJ1-2; 8 bases line up with TRBD1. The germline gives CDR1 LNHDA, CDR2 SQIVND (reference sequence). Trimming cost V 11 bases and J 5 bases; bases outside gene matches: 7. The CDR3 length is 12 residues. The CDR3 sequence is CAVWTGLYGYTF. CDR3 in DNA: TGTGCCGTTTGGACAGGGCTATATGGCTACACCTTC.

This chain connects TRBV7-3 to TRBJ2-6; 7 bases map to TRBD1. The CDR3 extends over 18 amino acids. Trimming removed 4 bases from V and 1 base from J; junction bases left unmatched: 10. Germline V gives CDR1 SGHTA, CDR2 FQGTGA. The DNA for the CDR3 is TGTGCCAGCAGCTCTCGGGACAGCATTTTATCTGGGGCCAACGTCCTGACTTTC. The encoded protein is CASSSRDSILSGANVLTF.

The chain uses TRBV4-1 and TRBJ2-3; D is ambiguous. V lost 4 bases and J 0 bases, leaving 20 bases between the germline ends. This CDR3 has 18 amino acids. CDR1 MGHRA and CDR2 YSYEKL come from the germline V gene. The CDR3 protein is CASSLTLETVLSTDTQYF. The CDR3 DNA reads TGCGCCAGCAGCCTGACCCTGGAAACTGTGCTCAGCACAGATACGCAGTATTTT.

Here the CDR3 reads CASSSPGRRETQYF. The CDR3 nucleotides are TGTGCCAGCAGTTCACCGGGCCGGCGGGAGACCCAGTACTTC. This rearrangement joins TRBV27 to TRBJ2-5, with no clear D. This CDR3 region has 14 residues. Germline values: CDR1 MNHEY, CDR2 SMNVEV (reference sequence). Trimming removed 4 bases at V and 5 bases at J, with 14 bases between.

The chain employs TRBV27 and TRBJ1-6; D call uncertain. Per the germline V gene, CDR1 is MNHEY and CDR2 is SMNVEV (reference sequence). Trimming took off 3 bases at V and 8 bases at J, with 8 bases between the two ends. The CDR3 length is 13 residues. CDR3 DNA sequence: TGTGCCAGCAGTTTTTTCACTGATTCACCCCTCCACTTT. Its protein product is CASSFFTDSPLHF.

The rearrangement uses TRBV4-3 and TRBJ2-3; 9 bases line up with TRBD2. V gave up 1 base and J gave up 1 base; unmatched junction bases: 0. Germline V gene sequence: CDR1 LGHNA, CDR2 YSLEER. This CDR3 region has 15 residues. This chain's CDR3 is CASSQGLAGTDTQYF. CDR3 coding DNA: TGCGCCAGCAGCCAAGGACTAGCGGGCACAGATACGCAGTATTTT.

J is TRBJ2-7 and V is TRBV2; either TRBD1 or TRBD2 may fit D (5 bases each). Deletions cut 2 bases from V and 3 bases from J, with 11 bases between. This CDR3 is 14 amino acids long. CDR1 SNHLY and CDR2 FYNNEI come from the germline V gene. The CDR3 DNA reads as TGTGCCAGCAGTGAATGGGGGAGTAGCTACGAGCAGTACTTC. Amino acids: CASSEWGSSYEQYF.

The chain couples TRBV11-2 to TRBJ1-1, with a tentative D call TRBD1 (5 bases). Germline-derived CDR1 and CDR2 are SGHAT and FQNNGV. The CDR3 extends over 14 amino acids. Deletions cut 5 bases from V and 7 bases from J, with 17 bases between. The CDR3 nucleotides read TGTGCCAGCAGCGTTAGCGACAGAACAGTTGAAGCTTTCTTT. Protein: CASSVSDRTVEAFF.

This chain connects TRBV7-9 to TRBJ2-5; D remains unclear. This CDR3 contains 14 residues. Deletions cut 5 bases from V and 5 bases from J, with 15 bases between. CDR1 SEHNR and CDR2 FQNEAQ come from the germline V gene (reference sequence). The CDR3 protein is CASSQDHLQETQYF. For the CDR3, the DNA is TGTGCCAGCAGCCAGGACCACCTCCAGGAGACCCAGTACTTC.

This clone was observed a handful of times. The V gene is TRBV5-4, the J gene TRBJ1-2; weak D call: TRBD1 (6 bases). This CDR3 is built from 12 residues. V shed 2 bases and J shed 7 bases, with 9 bases lying between them. Germline CDR1 reads SGHNT; CDR2 reads YYREEE (reference sequence). The CDR3 DNA reads as TGTGCCAGCAGCTTCTGGGGGGCTGGCTACACCTTC. Amino acid sequence: CASSFWGAGYTF. Complete variable domain (other parts from reference TRBV5-4 and TRBJ1-2): ETGVTQSPTHLIKTRGQQVTLRCSSQSGHNTVSWYQQALGQGPQFIFQYYREEENGRGNFPPRFSGLQFPNYSSELNVNALELDDSALYLCASSFWGAGYTFGSGTRLTVV.

The V gene is TRBV11-2, the J gene TRBJ2-7, with 7 bases fitting TRBD1. CDR1 and CDR2 (germline): SGHAT, FQNNGV. Trimming took 5 bases from V and 2 from J; bases not matched to a gene: 3. The CDR3 runs to 13 residues. CDR3 nucleotide sequence: TGTGCCAGCAGCCCCGGGACAGCCTACGAGCAGTACTTC. As protein: CASSPGTAYEQYF.

The chain combines TRBV19 with TRBJ2-3, with 14 bases aligning to TRBD2. The germline gives CDR1 LNHDA, CDR2 SQIVND (reference sequence). The CDR3 extends over 16 amino acids. The ends lost 5 bases at V and 2 bases at J; junction bases unmatched: 3. The CDR3 loop is CASSWTSGGYTDTQYF. The DNA for the CDR3 is TGTGCCAGTAGTTGGACTAGCGGGGGGTACACAGATACGCAGTATTTT.

The chain uses TRBV7-2 and TRBJ2-3; maybe TRBD2 (6 bases). CDR1 and CDR2 from the germline V gene are SGHTA and FQGNSA. The CDR3 has 16 residues. V was trimmed by 1 base and J by 2 bases, leaving 13 bases between them. In DNA, the CDR3 is TGTGCCAGCAGCTTAGGACTAGTCCCGATCACAGATACGCAGTATTTT. Protein sequence: CASSLGLVPITDTQYF.

This clone was detected once. The rearrangement joins TRBV5-4 to TRBJ2-5, with 12 bases that match TRBD2. CDR3 length: 15 residues. Germline V lookup: CDR1 SGHNT, CDR2 YYREEE (reference sequence). J lost 2 bases, V lost 3 bases, and 2 bases had no gene match. CDR3 sequence: CASSSLAGGQETQYF. The DNA of the CDR3 is TGTGCCAGCAGCTCACTAGCGGGGGGTCAAGAGACCCAGTACTTC.

In DNA form, the CDR3 reads TGTGCCATCAGTGCCGCGGGGAAGGGTCAGCCCCAGCATTTT. Amino acid sequence: CAISAAGKGQPQHF. This chain joins TRBV10-3 and TRBJ1-5; no reliable D call. CDR1 and CDR2 from the germline V gene are ENHRY and SYGVKD. This CDR3 region has 14 residues. Deletions cut 4 bases from V and 6 bases from J, with 13 bases between.

The V gene is TRBV9, the J gene TRBJ2-1; the match to TRBD2 covers 8 bases. The CDR3 runs 16 residues. Trimming removed 4 bases from V and 5 bases from J; junction bases left unmatched: 11. Looked up from germline, CDR1 is SGDLS and CDR2 is YYNGEE. The CDR3 protein is CASSPGGLAGDNEQFF. The CDR3 coding sequence is TGTGCCAGCAGCCCTGGGGGGCTAGCGGGCGACAATGAGCAGTTCTTC.

This rearrangement joins TRBV5-4 to TRBJ1-4, with D maybe TRBD1 (6 bases). This CDR3 has 16 residues. Trimming removed 4 bases at V and 0 bases at J, with 13 bases between. Germline V gene data show CDR1 as SGHNT and CDR2 as YYREEE (reference sequence). The DNA of the CDR3 is TGTGCCAGCAGCCCGAACAGGGACACAACTAATGAAAAACTGTTTTTT. Amino acid sequence: CASSPNRDTTNEKLFF.

The chain joins TRBV18 to TRBJ2-2; 14 positions match TRBD2. V gave up 2 bases and J gave up 6 bases; unmatched junction bases: 5. Germline V lookup: CDR1 KGHSH, CDR2 LQKENI. The CDR3 length is 17 residues. The CDR3 loop is CASSPNGLAGGPGELFF. CDR3 sequence (DNA): TGTGCCAGCTCACCAAACGGACTAGCGGGGGGACCCGGGGAGCTGTTTTTT.